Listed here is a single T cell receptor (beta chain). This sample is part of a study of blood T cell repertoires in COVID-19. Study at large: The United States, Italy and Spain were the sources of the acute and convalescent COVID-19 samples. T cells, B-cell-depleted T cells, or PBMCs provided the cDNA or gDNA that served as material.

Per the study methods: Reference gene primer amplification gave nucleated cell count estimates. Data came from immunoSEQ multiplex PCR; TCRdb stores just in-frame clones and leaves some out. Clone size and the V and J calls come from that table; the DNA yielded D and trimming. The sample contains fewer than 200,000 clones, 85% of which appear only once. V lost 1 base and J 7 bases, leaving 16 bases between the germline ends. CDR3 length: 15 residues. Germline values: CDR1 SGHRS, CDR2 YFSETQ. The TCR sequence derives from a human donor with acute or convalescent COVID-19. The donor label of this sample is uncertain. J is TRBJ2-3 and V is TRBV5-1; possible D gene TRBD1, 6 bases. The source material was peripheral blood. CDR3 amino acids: CASSLQLLGQNTQYF. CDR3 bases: TGCGCCAGCAGCTTGCAGCTTCTAGGACAGAATACGCAGTATTTT.